Below, 17 T cell receptor beta chains from the same sample are listed, as sequenced in a study of control samples from healthy donors and cancer patients. The method was immunoSEQ multiplex PCR; TCRdb's version includes in-frame clones alone and lacks a portion of them. The data contain some 120,000 clones, about 93% of them seen just once; the ten biggest clones take up around 2.5%. Sequences were obtained from blood. All receptors derive from a man under 40 in good health.

This chain connects TRBV29-1 to TRBJ1-1; 9 positions agree with TRBD1. From germline, CDR1 is SQVTM and CDR2 ANQGSEA. The junction had 1 base not matched to a gene; V was cut back by 5 bases and J by 3 bases. The CDR3 has 12 amino acids. This CDR3 reads CSVRTGDTEAFF. Here the CDR3 DNA reads TGCAGCGTTCGGACAGGGGACACTGAAGCTTTCTTT.

The rearrangement uses TRBV11-2 and TRBJ1-2, with a weak D call TRBD1 (6 bases). From germline, CDR1 is SGHAT and CDR2 FQNNGV. Trimming cost V 2 bases and J 2 bases, with 6 bases left between them. The CDR3 length is 13 residues. The CDR3 here is CASSLRGNYGYTF. CDR3 bases: TGTGCCAGCAGCTTAAGGGGGAACTATGGCTACACCTTC.

The chain carries TRBV10-2 and TRBJ1-1, with 7 bases matching TRBD1. V shed 6 bases and J 5 bases; nucleotides not matched to a gene: 9. CDR1 WSHSY and CDR2 SAAADI come from the germline V gene. The CDR3 consists of 14 residues. Written as DNA, the CDR3 is TGCGCCAGCAGCGCGGACAGGAGAGGGACTGAAGCTTTCTTT. Residues: CASSADRRGTEAFF.

This chain links TRBV5-1 with TRBJ2-3, with 9 nucleotides matching TRBD2. The length of the CDR3 is 15 residues. Germline V CDR1 and CDR2: SGHRS, YFSETQ. The trim removed 5 bases at V and 6 bases at J, leaving 10 bases unmatched. The CDR3 DNA reads TGCGCCAGCAGACGCGAGGGCGGGGGGGCTGATACGCAGTATTTT. This codes for CASRREGGGADTQYF.

This chain connects TRBV5-1 to TRBJ1-1; a possible D gene is TRBD1 (6 bases). The CDR3 loop spans 15 amino acids. V dropped 3 bases and J dropped 1 base, with 13 bases sitting between them. Germline V gene sequence: CDR1 SGHRS, CDR2 YFSETQ. CDR3 amino acids: CASSWGDRTNTEAFF. The CDR3 coding sequence is TGCGCCAGCAGCTGGGGAGACAGGACGAACACTGAAGCTTTCTTT.

This chain links TRBV10-3 with TRBJ1-1, with D perhaps matching TRBD1 (6 bases). Germline values: CDR1 ENHRY, CDR2 SYGVKD. V lost 6 bases and J 6 bases, leaving 14 bases between the germline ends. The CDR3 is made up of 13 amino acids. CDR3 nucleotide sequence: TGTGCCATCAGACAACAGGGAGGCCCTGAAGCTTTCTTT. This translates into CAIRQQGGPEAFF.

This clone was seen a handful of times. The rearrangement links TRBV7-8 to TRBJ2-5, with D hard to call. Germline CDR1 and CDR2: SGHVS and FQNEAQ. V was cut by 5 bases and J by 4 bases, with 14 bases left in between. This CDR3 has 14 amino acids. The CDR3 loop reads CASSLKRRGETQYF. CDR3 bases: TGTGCCAGCAGCCTAAAGAGGCGCGGAGAGACCCAGTACTTC.

This sequence joins TRBV5-4 and TRBJ2-3; TRBD2 agrees at 10 bases. CDR1 and CDR2 (germline): SGHNT, YYREEE (reference sequence). CDR3 length equals 15 residues. Trimming at V came to 4 bases and at J to 4 bases, leaving 6 bases not matched to a gene. In nucleotides, the CDR3 is TGTGCCAGCAGCGCACCGGGACTAGCGTCAGATACGCAGTATTTT. It yields the protein CASSAPGLASDTQYF.

The chain is built from TRBV7-9 and TRBJ1-2, with a weak D call TRBD1 (5 bases). There are 14 residues in the CDR3. Per germline, CDR1 SEHNR and CDR2 FQNEAQ (reference sequence). The V end was cut by 8 bases, the J end by 2 bases, with 15 bases between. DNA of the CDR3: TGTGCCAGCCCATCGGGGCGCGGGAACTATGGCTACACCTTC. Protein product: CASPSGRGNYGYTF.

The V and J genes are TRBV11-2 and TRBJ2-1; 8 bases are a match to TRBD2. Germline V gives CDR1 SGHAT, CDR2 FQNNGV. J gave up 8 bases and V 1 base, and 10 bases lay outside the gene matches. The CDR3 is made up of 16 amino acids. The CDR3 protein is CASSLGRGGLLDEQFF. CDR3 sequence (DNA): TGTGCCAGCAGCTTAGGTCGCGGGGGGCTCCTCGATGAGCAGTTCTTC. Looking up the rest from reference TRBV11-2 and TRBJ2-1 gives the full variable domain: EAGVAQSPRYKIIEKRQSVAFWCNPISGHATLYWYQQILGQGPKLLIQFQNNGVVDDSQLPKDRFSAERLKGVDSTLKIQPAKLEDSAVYLCASSLGRGGLLDEQFFGPGTRLTVL.

The chain recombines TRBV18 with TRBJ2-1; D is possibly TRBD1 (5 bases). CDR3 length equals 13 residues. V lost 3 bases, J lost 7 bases, and 10 bases lay in between. CDR1 KGHSH and CDR2 LQKENI come from the germline V gene. As DNA, the CDR3 is TGTGCCAGCTCACCGCCAGGGTCTAATGAGCAGTTCTTC. Its translation: CASSPPGSNEQFF.

This chain links TRBV5-1 with TRBJ2-5; 7 nucleotides align to TRBD2. Trimming at V came to 4 bases and at J to 2 bases, leaving 2 bases not matched to a gene. The CDR3 contains 13 residues. Germline CDR1 SGHRS, CDR2 YFSETQ. The CDR3 spells CASSPAGQETQYF. The DNA of the CDR3 is TGCGCCAGCAGCCCAGCGGGGCAAGAGACCCAGTACTTC.

The chain links TRBV9 to TRBJ1-2; 11 bases fit TRBD1. The CDR3 spans 15 residues. After removal of 0 bases from V and 4 bases from J, the junction contained 2 bases not matched to a gene. The germline V gene encodes CDR1 SGDLS and CDR2 YYNGEE. Here the CDR3 reads CASSVEGQGVYGYTF. Written as DNA, the CDR3 is TGTGCCAGCAGCGTAGAGGGACAGGGGGTCTATGGCTACACCTTC.

This clone was picked up a small number of times. The rearrangement links TRBV21-1 to TRBJ1-6. TRBV21-1 is reported as a pseudogene. This CDR3 region has 18 residues. The CDR3, as DNA: TGTGCCATCTTCCCCCCGGGACGTCCAAGCTCCTATAATTCACCCCTCCACTTT. Protein product: CAIFPPGRPSSYNSPLHF.

Only one count was recorded for this clone. This rearrangement joins TRBV19 to TRBJ1-1; the D is unclear. The V end was cut by 1 base, the J end by 1 base, with 4 bases between. The germline V gene has CDR1 LNHDA and CDR2 SQIVND (reference sequence). This CDR3 has 13 residues. CDR3 region: CASSIGENTEAFF. The CDR3 region has the DNA TGTGCCAGTAGTATAGGAGAGAACACTGAAGCTTTCTTT.

This clone has more than one count but fewer than ten. The chain uses TRBV7-8 and TRBJ2-7; no reliable D call. The CDR3 is 13 residues long. Between the trimmed V and J ends, which lost 1 base and 4 bases, there was a span of 8 bases. CDR1 is SGHVS, CDR2 FQNEAQ, per germline. CDR3 DNA sequence: TGTGCCAGCAGCTTAGGTTATGAATACGAGCAGTACTTC. Its protein product is CASSLGYEYEQYF.

The chain has TRBV6-2 or TRBV6-3 and TRBJ2-7, with D perhaps TRBD1 (5 bases). The V end was cut by 2 bases, the J end by 3 bases, with 14 bases between. In germline, CDR1 is MNHEY, CDR2 SVGEGT. CDR3 length equals 15 residues. This CDR3 reads CASSYRGPRNYEQYV. In DNA form, the CDR3 reads TGTGCCAGCAGTTACAGGGGCCCGCGAAACTACGAGCAGTACGTC.